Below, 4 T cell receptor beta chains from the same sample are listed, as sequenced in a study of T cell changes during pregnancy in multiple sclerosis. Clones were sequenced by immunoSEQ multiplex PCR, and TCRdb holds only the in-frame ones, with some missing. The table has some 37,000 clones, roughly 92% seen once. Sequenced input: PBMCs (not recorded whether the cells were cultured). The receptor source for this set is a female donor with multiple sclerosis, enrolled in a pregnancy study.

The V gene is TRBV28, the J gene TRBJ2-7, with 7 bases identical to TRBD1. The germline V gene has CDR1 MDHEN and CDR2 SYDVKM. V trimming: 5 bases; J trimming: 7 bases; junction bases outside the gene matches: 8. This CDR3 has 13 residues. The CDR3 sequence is CASSGDSPNEQYF. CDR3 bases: TGTGCCAGCAGTGGGGACAGCCCTAATGAGCAGTACTTC.

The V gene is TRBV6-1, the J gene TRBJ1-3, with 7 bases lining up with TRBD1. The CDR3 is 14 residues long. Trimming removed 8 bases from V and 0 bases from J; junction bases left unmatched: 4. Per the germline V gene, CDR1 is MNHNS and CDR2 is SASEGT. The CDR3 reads CASRQGFSGNTIYF. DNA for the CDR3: TGTGCCAGCCGACAGGGTTTCTCTGGAAACACCATATATTTT.

Written as DNA, the CDR3 is TGTGCCAGCAGCTTGGATAGAAATGAGCAGTTCTTC. Protein: CASSLDRNEQFF. J is TRBJ2-1 and V is TRBV5-5; D gene uncertain. Germline CDR1 reads SGHKS; CDR2 reads YYEKEE (reference sequence). With 0 bases removed from V and 7 bases from J, the gap between germline ends came to 5 bases. The CDR3 spans 12 residues.

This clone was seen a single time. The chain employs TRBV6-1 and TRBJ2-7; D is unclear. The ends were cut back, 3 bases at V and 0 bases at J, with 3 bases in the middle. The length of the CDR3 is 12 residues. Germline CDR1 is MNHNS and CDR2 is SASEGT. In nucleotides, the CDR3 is TGTGCCAGCAGTGAGGTCTCCTACGAGCAGTACTTC. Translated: CASSEVSYEQYF.